A selection of T cell receptor beta chains follows, all from one sample in a study of T cell responses to AZD1222 COVID-19 vaccine. This table comes from immunoSEQ multiplex PCR, and its TCRdb copy is limited to in-frame clones, with some not included. The profile shows some 130,000 clones, over 90% of them singletons. The sample in question was peripheral blood, obtained on day 0 of AZD1222 vaccination. The source of these receptors is an adult in good health. Each CDR3 is given with its conserved first and last residue. The D gene is left open where the match is weak. For some rows the clone size is stated as once, few or many, or as a class when expanded; others skip it.

clone size: -; V gene: TRBV18; J gene: TRBJ1-5; D gene: -; CDR3 protein: CASSPAPQGYDTGQPQHF; CDR3 DNA: TGTGCCAGCTCACCAGCGCCACAGGGTTACGATACTGGTCAGCCCCAGCATTTT
clone size: -; V gene: TRBV6-2/TRBV6-3; J gene: TRBJ2-1; D gene: -; CDR3 protein: CASSAREQLSQNEQFF; CDR3 DNA: TGTGCCAGCAGTGCCCGGGAACAGTTGAGCCAGAATGAGCAGTTCTTC
clone size: -; V gene: TRBV5-4; J gene: TRBJ2-3; D gene: TRBD2; CDR3 protein: CASSLEIGTSGTSTDTQYF; CDR3 DNA: TGTGCCAGCAGCTTGGAGATCGGGACTAGCGGGACTAGCACAGATACGCAGTATTTT
clone size: -; V gene: TRBV7-9; J gene: TRBJ1-5; D gene: -; CDR3 protein: CASSLGGIQSNQPQHF; CDR3 DNA: TGTGCCAGCAGCTTAGGGGGAATTCAGAGCAATCAGCCCCAGCATTTT
clone size: -; V gene: TRBV6-5; J gene: TRBJ1-2; D gene: TRBD1; CDR3 protein: CASSTGTGTNYGYTF; CDR3 DNA: TGTGCCAGCAGTACCGGGACAGGGACTAACTATGGCTACACCTTC
clone size: -; V gene: TRBV29-1; J gene: TRBJ1-1; D gene: -; CDR3 protein: CSVVQNTEAFF; CDR3 DNA: TGCAGCGTTGTTCAGAACACTGAAGCTTTCTTT
clone size: -; V gene: TRBV19; J gene: TRBJ1-4; D gene: TRBD1; CDR3 protein: CASKDPAGQWHEKLFF; CDR3 DNA: TGTGCCAGTAAGGATCCCGCGGGACAGTGGCATGAAAAACTGTTTTTT
clone size: -; V gene: TRBV6-5; J gene: TRBJ2-7; D gene: TRBD1; CDR3 protein: CASRDGDSTYEQYF; CDR3 DNA: TGTGCCAGCAGGGATGGGGACAGCACCTACGAGCAGTACTTC
clone size: -; V gene: TRBV9; J gene: TRBJ2-1; D gene: -; CDR3 protein: CASSVEGRRGNEQFF; CDR3 DNA: TGTGCCAGCAGCGTAGAGGGGCGCAGGGGCAATGAGCAGTTCTTC
clone size: -; V gene: TRBV5-1; J gene: TRBJ1-4; D gene: -; CDR3 protein: CASSLGFGSGEDEKLFF; CDR3 DNA: TGCGCCAGCAGCTTGGGATTCGGCAGCGGCGAAGATGAAAAACTGTTTTTT
clone size: -; V gene: TRBV9; J gene: TRBJ1-1; D gene: -; CDR3 protein: CASSVGGQNTEAFF; CDR3 DNA: TGTGCCAGCAGCGTAGGCGGACAAAACACTGAAGCTTTCTTT
clone size: -; V gene: TRBV5-1; J gene: TRBJ2-5; D gene: -; CDR3 protein: CASTGANRQETQYF; CDR3 DNA: TGCGCCAGCACCGGGGCCAATAGACAAGAGACCCAGTACTTC
clone size: -; V gene: TRBV7-9; J gene: TRBJ1-2; D gene: -; CDR3 protein: CASSSVRGGYGYTF; CDR3 DNA: TGTGCCAGCAGCTCGGTCAGAGGGGGCTATGGCTACACCTTC
clone size: -; V gene: TRBV7-9; J gene: TRBJ1-1; D gene: TRBD1; CDR3 protein: CASSSTGGISTEAFF; CDR3 DNA: TGTGCCAGCAGCTCCACAGGGGGAATAAGCACTGAAGCTTTCTTT
clone size: -; V gene: TRBV2; J gene: TRBJ1-2; D gene: TRBD1; CDR3 protein: CASRPGQTNYGYTF; CDR3 DNA: TGTGCCAGCAGGCCGGGACAGACTAACTATGGCTACACCTTC
clone size: -; V gene: TRBV18; J gene: TRBJ1-3; D gene: TRBD1; CDR3 protein: CASSPGTGVGNTIYF; CDR3 DNA: TGTGCCAGCTCACCCGGGACAGGGGTTGGAAACACCATATATTTT
clone size: -; V gene: TRBV9; J gene: TRBJ2-1; D gene: TRBD2; CDR3 protein: CASSVLAGGLNEQFF; CDR3 DNA: TGTGCCAGCAGCGTCCTAGCGGGGGGGCTGAATGAGCAGTTCTTC
clone size: -; V gene: TRBV7-9; J gene: TRBJ1-1; D gene: TRBD1; CDR3 protein: CASSPRQGTEAFF; CDR3 DNA: TGTGCCAGCAGCCCCCGACAGGGCACTGAAGCTTTCTTT
clone size: -; V gene: TRBV19; J gene: TRBJ1-1; D gene: -; CDR3 protein: CASSYPGVEAFF; CDR3 DNA: TGTGCCAGTAGTTATCCCGGGGTGGAAGCTTTCTTT
clone size: -; V gene: TRBV3-1/TRBV3-2; J gene: TRBJ2-2; D gene: TRBD2; CDR3 protein: CASSNLAGGPGELFF; CDR3 DNA: TGTGCCAGCAGCAACCTAGCGGGGGGGCCCGGGGAGCTGTTTTTT
clone size: -; V gene: TRBV3-1/TRBV3-2; J gene: TRBJ1-2; D gene: -; CDR3 protein: CASSQDGGAGAILYGYTF; CDR3 DNA: TGTGCCAGCAGCCAAGATGGCGGGGCAGGGGCGATCCTCTATGGCTACACCTTC
clone size: -; V gene: TRBV4-2; J gene: TRBJ2-7; D gene: TRBD2; CDR3 protein: CASSQGLAGNTYEQYF; CDR3 DNA: TGTGCCAGCAGCCAAGGACTAGCGGGGAACACCTACGAGCAGTACTTC
clone size: -; V gene: TRBV19; J gene: TRBJ2-1; D gene: -; CDR3 protein: CASRMEAGRGGNEQFF; CDR3 DNA: TGTGCCAGTAGAATGGAGGCGGGCAGGGGCGGCAATGAGCAGTTCTTC
clone size: -; V gene: TRBV7-9; J gene: TRBJ1-1; D gene: -; CDR3 protein: CASSRSVGTEAFF; CDR3 DNA: TGTGCCAGCAGCCGAAGTGTCGGCACTGAAGCTTTCTTT
clone size: -; V gene: TRBV7-9; J gene: TRBJ1-2; D gene: -; CDR3 protein: CASTRGRAGFGYTF; CDR3 DNA: TGTGCCAGCACCCGCGGTCGGGCAGGGTTTGGCTACACCTTC
clone size: -; V gene: TRBV2; J gene: TRBJ2-7; D gene: -; CDR3 protein: CASTGASYEQYF; CDR3 DNA: TGTGCCAGCACAGGCGCATCCTACGAGCAGTACTTC
clone size: once; V gene: TRBV19; J gene: TRBJ2-1; D gene: TRBD2; CDR3 protein: CASSSHLAGGTEQFF; CDR3 DNA: TGTGCCAGTAGTTCTCATCTAGCGGGGGGGACTGAGCAGTTCTTC
clone size: -; V gene: TRBV3-1/TRBV3-2; J gene: TRBJ1-5; D gene: -; CDR3 protein: CASSQSSGEQPQHF; CDR3 DNA: TGTGCCAGCAGCCAATCGTCAGGGGAACAGCCCCAGCATTTT
clone size: -; V gene: TRBV2; J gene: TRBJ2-5; D gene: TRBD2; CDR3 protein: CASSIFAGEQETQYF; CDR3 DNA: TGTGCCAGCAGTATTTTTGCGGGGGAACAAGAGACCCAGTACTTC
clone size: -; V gene: TRBV19; J gene: TRBJ1-1; D gene: -; CDR3 protein: CASSIVGMNTEAFF; CDR3 DNA: TGTGCCAGTAGTATAGTGGGTATGAACACTGAAGCTTTCTTT
clone size: -; V gene: TRBV11-2; J gene: TRBJ2-7; D gene: -; CDR3 protein: CASSLDRVREQYF; CDR3 DNA: TGTGCCAGCAGCTTAGATCGGGTCCGCGAGCAGTACTTC
clone size: once; V gene: TRBV19; J gene: TRBJ1-2; D gene: -; CDR3 protein: CASSFNGDTYDYTF; CDR3 DNA: TGTGCCAGTAGTTTTAATGGGGACACCTATGACTACACCTTC
clone size: -; V gene: TRBV28; J gene: TRBJ1-6; D gene: -; CDR3 protein: CASSSGQRGNSPLHF; CDR3 DNA: TGTGCCAGCAGCTCCGGACAACGGGGCAATTCACCCCTCCACTTT
clone size: -; V gene: TRBV6-2/TRBV6-3; J gene: TRBJ2-3; D gene: -; CDR3 protein: CASSFQGTSTDTQYF; CDR3 DNA: TGTGCCAGCAGTTTCCAGGGGACTAGCACAGATACGCAGTATTTT
clone size: -; V gene: TRBV30; J gene: TRBJ1-2; D gene: TRBD1; CDR3 protein: CAWRYRGRYGYTF; CDR3 DNA: TGTGCCTGGAGATACAGGGGCCGGTATGGCTACACCTTC
clone size: -; V gene: TRBV7-9; J gene: TRBJ2-3; D gene: -; CDR3 protein: CASGAQITDTQYF; CDR3 DNA: TGTGCCAGCGGGGCACAGATCACAGATACGCAGTATTTT
clone size: once; V gene: TRBV5-4; J gene: TRBJ2-1; D gene: -; CDR3 protein: CASSPLAVYNEQFF; CDR3 DNA: TGTGCCAGCAGCCCTCTGGCAGTCTACAATGAGCAGTTCTTC
clone size: -; V gene: TRBV5-1; J gene: TRBJ2-1; D gene: TRBD2; CDR3 protein: CASSPTGTSGGDNEQFF; CDR3 DNA: TGCGCCAGCAGCCCGACCGGGACTAGCGGGGGGGACAATGAGCAGTTCTTC
clone size: once; V gene: TRBV12-3/TRBV12-4; J gene: TRBJ2-4; D gene: -; CDR3 protein: CASSPGRPGIQYF; CDR3 DNA: TGTGCCAGCAGCCCAGGACGGCCTGGCATTCAGTACTTC
clone size: -; V gene: TRBV10-3; J gene: TRBJ1-2; D gene: TRBD1; CDR3 protein: CAISESIGRTGRVYGYTF; CDR3 DNA: TGTGCCATCAGTGAGTCGATAGGGCGGACAGGGAGAGTCTATGGCTACACCTTC
clone size: -; V gene: TRBV11-2; J gene: TRBJ2-7; D gene: -; CDR3 protein: CASSLLRGSYEQYF; CDR3 DNA: TGTGCCAGCAGCTTACTTAGGGGATCCTACGAGCAGTACTTC
clone size: -; V gene: TRBV27; J gene: TRBJ2-2; D gene: TRBD2; CDR3 protein: CASSPTGGGLTGELFF; CDR3 DNA: TGTGCCAGCAGTCCCACTGGCGGGGGACTCACCGGGGAGCTGTTTTTT
clone size: -; V gene: TRBV6-6; J gene: TRBJ1-2; D gene: -; CDR3 protein: CASSYLRGGTYGYTF; CDR3 DNA: TGTGCCAGCAGTTACTTAAGGGGAGGTACCTATGGCTACACCTTC
clone size: -; V gene: TRBV2; J gene: TRBJ1-2; D gene: -; CDR3 protein: CASSRDGNYGYTF; CDR3 DNA: TGTGCCAGCAGTCGGGACGGGAACTATGGCTACACCTTC
clone size: -; V gene: TRBV6-5; J gene: TRBJ1-2; D gene: -; CDR3 protein: CASSQGRWTYGYTF; CDR3 DNA: TGTGCCAGCAGTCAGGGGAGGTGGACCTATGGCTACACCTTC
clone size: -; V gene: TRBV6-6; J gene: TRBJ1-5; D gene: -; CDR3 protein: CASSYGTDNQPQHF; CDR3 DNA: TGTGCCAGCAGTTACGGGACGGACAATCAGCCCCAGCATTTT
clone size: -; V gene: TRBV18; J gene: TRBJ1-2; D gene: -; CDR3 protein: CASSNYYGYTF; CDR3 DNA: TGTGCCAGCTCCAATTACTATGGCTACACCTTC
clone size: -; V gene: TRBV10-2; J gene: TRBJ1-1; D gene: TRBD1; CDR3 protein: CASKDRVSEAFF; CDR3 DNA: TGCGCCAGCAAGGACAGGGTTTCTGAAGCTTTCTTT